What follows are 6 T cell receptor beta chains derived from one specimen sequenced in a study of blood T cell repertoires in COVID-19. Method: immunoSEQ multiplex PCR; TCRdb's copy keeps in-frame clones and lacks some. The data show about 140,000 clones, with about four fifths seen just once and around 14% held by the top ten. Sequencing was performed on peripheral blood. Receptors originate from a man aged 80 or over with acute or convalescent COVID-19.

This clone was observed a single time. The J gene is TRBJ1-1, the V gene TRBV6-6; no firm D call. Deletions cut 6 bases from V and 3 bases from J, with 11 bases between. The CDR3 is 13 residues long. The germline V gene encodes CDR1 MNHNY and CDR2 SVGAGI (reference sequence). The CDR3 is CASRPPGYTEAFF. In nucleotides, the CDR3 is TGTGCCAGCAGGCCGCCGGGGTACACTGAAGCTTTCTTT.

This sequence joins TRBV7-8 and TRBJ1-4; D is possibly TRBD1 (5 bases). V was cut by 4 bases and J by 7 bases, with 19 bases left in between. CDR1 and CDR2 from the germline V gene are SGHVS and FQNEAQ. This CDR3 spans 16 amino acids. DNA for the CDR3: TGTGCCAGCAGCTCCTACTCGGCAGGGAGGAGTGAAAAACTGTTTTTT. This encodes CASSSYSAGRSEKLFF. Complete variable domain (other parts from reference TRBV7-8 and TRBJ1-4): GAGVSQSPRYKVAKRGQDVALRCDPISGHVSLFWYQQALGQGPEFLTYFQNEAQLDKSGLPSDRFFAERPEGSVSTLKIQRTQQEDSAVYLCASSSYSAGRSEKLFFGSGTQLSVL.

The chain joins TRBV18 to TRBJ2-1, with 8 nucleotides matching TRBD2. The junction had 7 bases not matched to a gene; V was cut back by 6 bases and J by 0 bases. This CDR3 has 16 amino acids. Looked up from germline, CDR1 is KGHSH and CDR2 is LQKENI. This CDR3 is CASSLLAGSSYNEQFF. In DNA, the CDR3 is TGTGCCAGCTCTCTCTTAGCGGGGAGCTCCTACAATGAGCAGTTCTTC. The full variable domain, rest sourced from reference TRBV18 and TRBJ2-1, is NAGVMQNPRHLVRRRGQEARLRCSPMKGHSHVYWYRQLPEEGLKFMVYLQKENIIDESGMPKERFSAEFPKEGPSILRIQQVVRGDSAAYFCASSLLAGSSYNEQFFGPGTRLTVL.

This sequence joins TRBV19 and TRBJ1-2; TRBD1 matches at 7 bases. This CDR3 comprises 16 residues. The V segment lost 1 base and the J segment 7 bases; nucleotides outside the gene matches: 12. Germline CDR1 LNHDA, CDR2 SQIVND (reference sequence). In DNA, the CDR3 is TGTGCCAGTAGTATAGCGGGCCGACAGGGCAATGGTGGCTACACCTTC. It yields the protein CASSIAGRQGNGGYTF.

This clone occurred once. The chain links TRBV7-9 to TRBJ2-5; the D gene is possibly TRBD2 (6 bases). Germline loops: CDR1 SEHNR, CDR2 FQNEAQ (reference sequence). This CDR3 is built from 14 residues. The V and J ends lost 3 bases and 5 bases respectively, with 13 bases between them. In DNA form, the CDR3 reads TGTGCCAGCAGCTTTATCGCGGGGTCTGAGACCCAGTACTTC. It is translated as CASSFIAGSETQYF.

The chain combines TRBV28 with TRBJ2-1, with 13 positions matching TRBD2. The CDR3 spans 16 residues. Per germline, CDR1 MDHEN and CDR2 SYDVKM. J was trimmed by 10 bases and V by 7 bases; bases with no gene match: 13. The CDR3 protein is CASTSLTSGGVKEQFF. CDR3 DNA: TGTGCCAGCACAAGCCTCACTAGCGGGGGGGTCAAAGAGCAGTTCTTC.